Each of the 19 T cell receptor beta chains below was sequenced from the same sample in a study of persistence of HIV-infected CD4 T cells. Lysates of CMV-infected fibroblasts at approximately 9.6 ug/mL stimulated these cells. Sorted nonresponding memory CD4+ T cells were CD40L-negative, CD69-negative, CD45RO-high. Sequencing used immunoSEQ version 4 in survey mode. Measured with immunoSEQ multiplex PCR; TCRdb has only the in-frame clones, and not every one. Of fewer than 40,000 clones in the sample, 82% were seen once. The antigens of these receptors remain unknown. This sample comprised CD4+ T cells sorted from PBMCs after roughly 18-hour stimulation, obtained from a patient who received antiretroviral therapy. Source of these receptors: an adult man with HIV who was CMV-seropositive.

In nucleotides, the CDR3 is TGTGCCAGTAGTCTCCCCGGGCCACAGGGTACTTCACCCCTCCACTTT. Residues: CASSLPGPQGTSPLHF. The V and J genes are TRBV19 and TRBJ1-6; D possibly corresponds to TRBD1 (6 bases). V was shortened by 5 bases and J by 9 bases, with 20 bases between the two germline ends. Per the germline V gene, CDR1 is LNHDA and CDR2 is SQIVND (reference sequence). CDR3 length equals 16 residues.

V and J are TRBV6-5 and TRBJ1-6, with D perhaps matching TRBD1 (5 bases). The CDR3 extends over 12 amino acids. Germline values: CDR1 MNHEY, CDR2 SVGAGI. V was shortened by 7 bases and J by 8 bases, with 9 bases between the two germline ends. CDR3 DNA: TGTGCCAGCAATGGGGGGGATTCACCCCTCCACTTT. This gives the protein CASNGGDSPLHF.

This chain joins TRBV5-1 and TRBJ2-6; TRBD1 agrees at 8 bases. The J segment lost 4 bases and the V segment lost 2 bases, leaving 8 bases of the junction unmatched. Looked up from germline, CDR1 is SGHRS and CDR2 is YFSETQ. The CDR3 runs to 17 residues. CDR3: CASSFGQGVVGANVLTF. CDR3 coding DNA: TGCGCCAGCAGCTTCGGACAGGGAGTGGTAGGGGCCAACGTCCTGACTTTC.

The chain couples TRBV18 to TRBJ2-1; TRBD1 might be the D (5 bases). The CDR3 is 15 amino acids. With 5 bases removed from V and 3 bases from J, the gap between germline ends came to 14 bases. In germline, CDR1 is KGHSH, CDR2 LQKENI. CDR3: CASSILTEFYNEQFF. As DNA, the CDR3 is TGTGCCAGCTCAATTTTGACAGAGTTCTACAATGAGCAGTTCTTC.

The chain recombines TRBV6-5 with TRBJ1-1; TRBD1 agrees at 7 bases. The trim removed 4 bases at V and 4 bases at J, leaving 9 bases unmatched. The germline V gene encodes CDR1 MNHEY and CDR2 SVGAGI. The CDR3 consists of 15 residues. CDR3 sequence: CASSSQDRSGTEAFF. The CDR3 coding sequence is TGTGCCAGCAGTTCCCAGGACAGGTCTGGCACTGAAGCTTTCTTT.

To note about this clone: Mismatch with germline at one junction end may stem from a read error. The V gene is TRBV2, the J gene TRBJ2-7; D may match TRBD1 or TRBD2 (5 bases each). This CDR3 contains 12 residues. Germline CDR1 SNHLY, CDR2 FYNNEI. CDR3 bases: TGTGCCAGCACGTTTGGGGCGGGTCCGACTAAATTC. Amino acids: CASTFGAGPTKF.

The V gene is TRBV4-2, the J gene TRBJ1-1, with D possibly TRBD1 on 5 matching bases. With 1 base removed from V and 6 bases from J, the gap between germline ends came to 12 bases. The CDR3 is made up of 14 amino acids. The germline gives CDR1 LGHNA, CDR2 YNFKEQ. CDR3 residues: CASSQVRGAAEAFF. The CDR3, as DNA: TGTGCCAGCAGCCAAGTACGGGGCGCGGCTGAAGCTTTCTTT.

The V gene is TRBV14, the J gene TRBJ2-4, with D tentatively TRBD2 (5 bases). Per germline, CDR1 SGHDN and CDR2 FVKESK. The V gene lost 4 bases and the J gene lost 7 bases, with 5 bases spanning the gap. The length of the CDR3 is 11 residues. The CDR3 here is CASSPGNIQYF. In DNA, the CDR3 is TGTGCCAGCAGCCCGGGGAACATTCAGTACTTC.

The rearrangement uses TRBV21-1 and TRBJ2-3; the table assigns TRBD1, which was not confirmed against the DNA. TRBV21-1 is shown as a pseudogene. This CDR3 has 14 residues. As DNA, the CDR3 is TGTGCCAGCAGCAAAGGGCCAGGCCCAGATACGCAGTATTTT. It specifies CASSKGPGPDTQYF.

This clone was observed a few times. The rearrangement links TRBV4-1 to TRBJ2-5; tentative D call: TRBD2 (9 bases). The ends were cut back, 1 base at V and 5 bases at J, with 17 bases in the middle. The CDR3 consists of 16 residues. Germline V gene lookup returns CDR1 MGHRA and CDR2 YSYEKL. The DNA of the CDR3 is TGCGCCAGCAGCCAAGCCAGCGGGGGGACAGGCGAGACCCAGTACTTC. It specifies CASSQASGGTGETQYF.

The gene calls are TRBV4-3 and TRBJ2-1, with D perhaps TRBD2 (5 bases). Trimming removed 2 bases from V and 3 bases from J, with 11 bases in between. CDR1 LGHNA and CDR2 YSLEER come from the germline V gene. The length of the CDR3 is 15 residues. The DNA for the CDR3 is TGCGCCAGCAGCCAACTCCGGGGTGGCTACAATGAGCAGTTCTTC. Translation gives CASSQLRGGYNEQFF.

The chain carries TRBV19 and TRBJ1-2; D not certain. The germline V gene encodes CDR1 LNHDA and CDR2 SQIVND (reference sequence). The CDR3 is made up of 14 amino acids. The V end lost 6 bases, the J end lost 5 bases, and 16 bases lay between the germline ends. CDR3 bases: TGTGCCAGTAGAGGACCACTCTTAGGGTATGGCTACACCTTC. The encoded protein is CASRGPLLGYGYTF. The complete variable domain, with remaining parts taken from reference TRBV19 and TRBJ1-2, reads DGGITQSPKYLFRKEGQNVTLSCEQNLNHDAMYWYRQDPGQGLRLIYYSQIVNDFQKGDIAEGYSVSREKKESFPLTVTSAQKNPTAFYLCASRGPLLGYGYTFGSGTRLTVV.

This clone appeared a few times. The genes are TRBV2 and TRBJ1-2; D gene unclear. Germline V gene lookup returns CDR1 SNHLY and CDR2 FYNNEI. Trimming stripped 7 bases from V and 2 bases from J, with 14 bases between. This CDR3 comprises 14 residues. CDR3 DNA sequence: TGTGCCAGCAAGAATCCAGGCGTAAACTATGGCTACACCTTC. Translating it yields CASKNPGVNYGYTF.

This chain uses TRBV29-1 with TRBJ1-1; the D gene is possibly TRBD1 (6 bases). The germline CDR1 and CDR2 sequences are SQVTM and ANQGSEA. Trimming pared 6 bases from V and 2 bases from J, leaving 16 bases between. The CDR3 has 14 amino acids. In DNA form, the CDR3 reads TGCAGCGTCCTTTATTGGGGGCTTAACACTGAAGCTTTCTTT. Its translation: CSVLYWGLNTEAFF. Full variable domain (rest looked up from reference TRBV29-1 and TRBJ1-1): SAVISQKPSRDICQRGTSLTIQCQVDSQVTMMFWYRQQPGQSLTLIATANQGSEATYESGFVIDKFPISRPNLTFSTLTVSNMSPEDSSIYLCSVLYWGLNTEAFFGQGTRLTVV.

V is TRBV9 and J is TRBJ2-6; 10 bases are shared with TRBD1. Germline V gene data show CDR1 as SGDLS and CDR2 as YYNGEE. V shed 3 bases, J shed 0 bases, and the junction held 9 bases outside the gene matches. CDR3 size: 19 residues. CDR3 region: CASSARQGAPPSGANVLTF. The CDR3 nucleotides are TGTGCCAGCAGCGCTAGACAGGGGGCTCCCCCCTCTGGGGCCAACGTCCTGACTTTC.

This chain links TRBV5-1 with TRBJ1-2; D is unclear. The germline gives CDR1 SGHRS, CDR2 YFSETQ. The CDR3 length is 14 residues. Trimming took off 0 bases at V and 5 bases at J, with 11 bases between the two ends. In DNA, the CDR3 is TGCGCCAGCAGCTTGGGAAGACCGGAATATGGCTACACCTTC. Its translation: CASSLGRPEYGYTF.

The genes are TRBV6-2 or TRBV6-3 and TRBJ1-5; the D gene is possibly TRBD1 (6 bases). Germline CDR1 MNHEY, CDR2 SVGEGT. V was pared by 6 bases and J by 3 bases, with 24 bases between. The CDR3 spans 18 residues. CDR3 in amino acids: CASSPDFSGATYNQPQHF. The CDR3 region has the DNA TGTGCCAGCAGCCCTGACTTTTCAGGGGCGACTTACAATCAGCCCCAGCATTTT.

This chain uses TRBV10-3 with TRBJ2-2, with 10 bases matching TRBD1. The V gene's germline CDR1 is ENHRY and CDR2 SYGVKD. This CDR3 spans 13 amino acids. Trimming cost V 10 bases and J 4 bases; bases outside gene matches: 3. The CDR3 nucleotides read TGTGCCACCGGGGACAGGGGCACCGGGGAGCTGTTTTTT. Translation gives CATGDRGTGELFF.

The chain has TRBV4-1 and TRBJ2-7; 7 bases are a match to TRBD2. Germline CDR1 is MGHRA and CDR2 is YSYEKL. This CDR3 contains 15 residues. V gave up 4 bases and J gave up 4 bases; unmatched junction bases: 10. CDR3 loop: CASSLDPGGRYEQYF. In nucleotides, the CDR3 is TGCGCCAGCAGCCTTGACCCCGGGGGGAGGTACGAGCAGTACTTC.